This T cell receptor beta chain emerged from a study of identical twins. The V gene end was trimmed by 1 base and the J gene end by 9 bases; junction bases not matched to a gene: 6. CDR3 size: 14 residues. The germline V gene has CDR1 SGHTA and CDR2 FQGNSA. Concerning this clonotype itself: The antigen remains unidentified.

TCRdb re-called the 5' RACE reads with MiXCR, one entry per CDR3 protein. The sample lists around 480,000 distinct CDR3 sequences; approximately 14% were seen once. The study, taken as a whole, reports: Conclusions were based on cross-sectional statistical analysis, without following the same donors. Compared with unrelated sharing, twin-shared out-of-frame alpha sequences had more low-probability sequences.

The sample was also linked to a second study, of yellow fever vaccine responses in identical twins. That work states: Twins reportedly appeared to share part of their vaccine T cell response while keeping part individual.

This clonotype was obtained from a woman aged 18-29 years in good health. This sequence joins TRBV7-2 and TRBJ2-5, with 9 bases matching TRBD2. The sequenced material came from CD4+ T cells sorted from blood. The CDR3 DNA follows: TGTGCCAGCAGCTTAGTTCCGACTAGCGGAGCCCAGTACTTC. It specifies CASSLVPTSGAQYF.